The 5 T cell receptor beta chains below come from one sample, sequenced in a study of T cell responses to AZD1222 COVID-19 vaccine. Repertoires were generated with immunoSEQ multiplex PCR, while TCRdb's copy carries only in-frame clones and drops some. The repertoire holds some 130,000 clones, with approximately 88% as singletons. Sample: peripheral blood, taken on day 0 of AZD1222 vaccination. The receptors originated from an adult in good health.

The CDR3 spells CATSREGFQPQHF. The CDR3, as DNA: TGTGCCACCAGCAGAGAAGGGTTCCAGCCCCAGCATTTT. This sequence joins TRBV15 and TRBJ1-5; D gene ambiguous. The V and J ends lost 0 bases and 7 bases respectively, with 7 bases between them. The V gene's germline CDR1 is LNHNV and CDR2 YYDKDF (reference sequence). The CDR3 contains 13 residues.

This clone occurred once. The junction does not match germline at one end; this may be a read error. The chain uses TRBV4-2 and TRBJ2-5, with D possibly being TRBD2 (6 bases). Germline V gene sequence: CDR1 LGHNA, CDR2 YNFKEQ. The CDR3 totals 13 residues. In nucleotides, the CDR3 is TGTGCCAGCAGCCCTCAGGGAGGCTTGCCAGTAGACTTC. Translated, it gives CASSPQGGLPVDF.

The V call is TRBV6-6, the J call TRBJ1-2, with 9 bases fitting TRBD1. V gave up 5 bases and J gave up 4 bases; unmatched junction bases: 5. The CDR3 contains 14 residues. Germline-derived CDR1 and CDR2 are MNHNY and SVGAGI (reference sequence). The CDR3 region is CASSTGGLLYGYTF. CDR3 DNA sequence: TGTGCCAGCAGTACAGGGGGCTTACTCTATGGCTACACCTTC.

The chain's CDR3 is CASSRTSDNTGELFF. Here the CDR3 DNA reads TGTGCCAGCAGCCGGACTAGCGACAACACCGGGGAGCTGTTTTTT. V is TRBV7-9 and J is TRBJ2-2; 9 bases match TRBD2. This CDR3 is built from 15 residues. After removal of 5 bases from V and 2 bases from J, the junction contained 3 bases not matched to a gene. Germline assignment: CDR1 SEHNR and CDR2 FQNEAQ (reference sequence).

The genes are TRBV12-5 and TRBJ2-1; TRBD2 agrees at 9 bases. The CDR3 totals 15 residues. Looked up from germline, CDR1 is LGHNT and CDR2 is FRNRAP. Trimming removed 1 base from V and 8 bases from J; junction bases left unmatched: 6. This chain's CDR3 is CASGLGSGGRDEQFF. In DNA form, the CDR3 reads TGTGCTAGTGGTTTGGGTAGCGGGGGACGAGATGAGCAGTTCTTC. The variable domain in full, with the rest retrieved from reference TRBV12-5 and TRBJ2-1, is DARVTQTPRHKVTEMGQEVTMRCQPILGHNTVFWYRQTMMQGLELLAYFRNRAPLDDSGMPKDRFSAEMPDATLATLKIQPSEPRDSAVYFCASGLGSGGRDEQFFGPGTRLTVL.